This is a list of T cell receptor beta chains from one sample in a study of blood T cells in healthy people across ages. MiXCR, applied by TCRdb to the 5' RACE reads, yields one record per CDR3 protein. Found here are over 750,000 distinct CDR3 sequences, 20% to 30% of them singletons; the top ten hold 8% to 10%. This sample also appeared in a second study, on T cells of mothers and their children.

Sample: blood. The receptors originated from a boy between 5 and 17 years old in good health. CDR3s include the opening cysteine and the closing phenylalanine or tryptophan. D genes are given only for firm matches. Clone size appears in some rows only: once, few, many, or a class for an expanded clone.

size | D | length | J | V | CDR3 | DNA
few | . | 13 | TRBJ2-3 | TRBV7-9 | CASSLRKSYTQYF | TGTGCCAGCAGCTTAAGAAAGTCTTATACGCAGTATTTT
few | . | 15 | TRBJ2-6 | TRBV5-6 | CASSLGTAGANVLTF | TGTGCCAGCAGCTTGGGGACCGCTGGGGCCAACGTCCTGACTTTC
few | . | 15 | TRBJ2-7 | TRBV18 | CASSPLEAGAVEQYF | TGTGCCAGCTCACCGCTGGAGGCAGGTGCAGTCGAGCAGTACTTC
. | . | 15 | TRBJ2-1 | TRBV4-1 | CASSQDSDPYNEQFF | TGCGCCAGCAGCCAAGATTCGGACCCTTACAATGAGCAGTTCTTC
. | . | 14 | TRBJ2-2 | TRBV11-2 | CASSSSQNTGELFF | TGTGCCAGCAGCTCCAGCCAAAACACCGGGGAGCTGTTTTTT
. | TRBD1 | 14 | TRBJ2-5 | TRBV24-1 | CATSRTGAAGTQYF | TGTGCCACCAGTCGGACAGGGGCAGCAGGGACCCAGTACTTC
. | . | 14 | TRBJ2-1 | TRBV7-2 | CASSLEGIHNEQFF | TGTGCCAGCAGCTTAGAGGGTATACACAATGAGCAGTTCTTC
few | . | 13 | TRBJ2-3 | TRBV7-2 | CASSSHPTDTQYF | TGTGCCAGCAGCTCCCACCCGACAGATACGCAGTATTTT
. | TRBD1 | 15 | TRBJ2-7 | TRBV10-2 | CASRPTGGNDYEQYF | TGCGCCAGCAGACCAACAGGGGGCAACGACTACGAGCAGTACTTC
. | TRBD2 | 17 | TRBJ2-1 | TRBV20-1 | CSARLAGVLLSYNEQFF | TGCAGTGCTAGACTAGCGGGAGTACTTCTTTCCTACAATGAGCAGTTCTTC
. | . | 12 | TRBJ2-2 | TRBV5-6 | CASSWTFGELFF | TGTGCCAGCAGCTGGACATTTGGGGAGCTGTTTTTT
. | . | 15 | TRBJ1-2 | TRBV5-6 | CASSLWDGRGYGYTF | TGTGCCAGCAGCTTGTGGGACGGTCGAGGGTATGGCTACACCTTC
. | . | 17 | TRBJ1-4 | TRBV6-1 | CASSPTYTDGYPEKLFF | TGTGCCAGCAGTCCAACTTATACCGATGGCTACCCGGAAAAACTGTTTTTT
. | . | 14 | TRBJ2-4 | TRBV19 | CASSIRQVQNIQYF | TGTGCCAGTAGTATACGTCAGGTCCAAAACATTCAGTACTTC
. | . | 16 | TRBJ2-3 | TRBV5-1 | CASSLRDAAGTDTQYF | TGCGCCAGCAGCTTGCGAGACGCTGCAGGCACCGATACGCAGTATTTT
. | . | 13 | TRBJ2-3 | TRBV20-1 | CSAMGRSTDTQYF | TGCAGTGCCATGGGCCGTAGCACAGATACGCAGTATTTT
. | TRBD2 | 14 | TRBJ2-5 | TRBV29-1 | CSVPAGGDQETQYF | TGCAGCGTCCCGGCGGGGGGCGACCAAGAGACCCAGTACTTC
. | . | 14 | TRBJ2-7 | TRBV2 | CASITRGRSYEQYF | TGTGCCAGCATTACGCGAGGCCGCTCCTACGAGCAGTACTTC
. | . | 18 | TRBJ1-1 | TRBV7-9 | CASSLAGGWRAGDTEAFF | TGTGCCAGCAGCTTAGCTGGGGGGTGGCGGGCTGGTGACACTGAAGCTTTCTTT
few | . | 15 | TRBJ2-7 | TRBV29-1 | CSVEGDSEEGYEQYF | TGCAGCGTTGAAGGGGACTCAGAAGAGGGCTACGAGCAGTACTTC
. | TRBD1 | 18 | TRBJ1-1 | TRBV11-3 | CASTPTGTRTGTNTEAFF | TGTGCCAGCACACCGACAGGGACAAGGACTGGTACAAACACTGAAGCTTTCTTT
. | . | 15 | TRBJ2-7 | TRBV21-1 | CASSEWTSGDYEQYF | TGTGCCAGCAGCGAATGGACTAGCGGAGATTACGAGCAGTACTTC
. | . | 12 | TRBJ1-4 | TRBV19 | CASRAGTEKLFF | TGTGCCAGTAGAGCAGGGACCGAAAAACTGTTTTTT
. | . | 11 | TRBJ1-1 | TRBV10-3 | CAISEAYGAFF | TGTGCCATCAGTGAGGCTTACGGGGCTTTCTTT
. | . | 13 | TRBJ2-7 | TRBV4-3 | CASSQGIHYEQYF | TGCGCCAGCAGCCAAGGCATCCATTACGAGCAGTACTTC
. | . | 17 | TRBJ2-3 | TRBV5-1 | CASSLGAGAGRADTQYF | TGCGCCAGCAGCTTGGGGGCGGGTGCGGGCCGCGCAGATACGCAGTATTTT
. | . | 14 | TRBJ2-1 | TRBV2 | CASSEGRVVDEQFF | TGTGCCAGCAGTGAGGGCAGGGTGGTAGATGAGCAGTTCTTC
once | TRBD1 | 16 | TRBJ2-4 | TRBV9 | CAGSFNPGGATHIQYF | TGTGCCGGCAGCTTTAATCCAGGGGGTGCTACACACATTCAGTACTTC
few | . | 15 | TRBJ1-2 | TRBV9 | CASSGPQGTNYGYTF | TGTGCCAGCAGCGGACCCCAGGGGACAAACTATGGCTACACCTTC
few | TRBD1 | 17 | TRBJ2-4 | TRBV20-1 | CSARRPRDRGIGYIQYF | TGCAGTGCTAGGCGCCCTAGGGACAGGGGGATCGGATACATTCAGTACTTC
few | . | 13 | TRBJ2-5 | TRBV9 | CASSVDAEETQYF | TGTGCCAGCAGCGTAGATGCGGAAGAGACCCAGTACTTC
. | . | 13 | TRBJ2-1 | TRBV10-2 | CASSGEGSPEQFF | TGCGCCAGCAGTGGCGAGGGCAGTCCCGAGCAGTTCTTC
few | TRBD2 | 16 | TRBJ2-5 | TRBV11-3 | CASSPRTSGDQETQYF | TGTGCCAGCAGCCCCCGGACTAGCGGGGATCAAGAGACCCAGTACTTC
few | . | 17 | TRBJ2-1 | TRBV6-4 | CASSDRFSGSSYNEQFF | TGTGCCAGCAGTGACCGTTTCTCAGGGAGCTCCTACAATGAGCAGTTCTTC
few | . | 11 | TRBJ1-6 | TRBV5-6 | CASSHNSPLHF | TGTGCCAGCAGCCATAATTCACCCCTCCACTTT
few | . | 12 | TRBJ2-7 | TRBV20-1 | CSASYRAYEQYF | TGCAGTGCTAGTTACAGGGCCTACGAGCAGTACTTC
. | TRBD2 | 19 | TRBJ2-7 | TRBV6-5 | CASSYSQTSGVALSYEQYF | TGTGCCAGCAGTTACTCCCAGACTAGCGGGGTTGCCCTCTCCTACGAGCAGTACTTC
. | . | 15 | TRBJ2-1 | TRBV6-5 | CASKISGSSYNEQFF | TGTGCCAGCAAGATCTCAGGGAGCTCCTACAATGAGCAGTTCTTC
. | . | 15 | TRBJ1-2 | TRBV5-1 | CASSLAGGPSYGYTF | TGCGCCAGCAGCTTGGCCGGGGGGCCTAGCTATGGCTACACCTTC
few | . | 15 | TRBJ2-5 | TRBV28 | CASSFRLAEKETQYF | TGTGCCAGCAGTTTCCGATTAGCGGAAAAAGAGACCCAGTACTTC
few | . | 15 | TRBJ1-2 | TRBV27 | CASSSSPGTNYGYTF | TGTGCCAGCAGTTCAAGCCCGGGAACTAACTATGGCTACACCTTC
. | . | 15 | TRBJ2-6 | TRBV6-6 | CASSNRRSGANVLTF | TGTGCCAGCAGTAACCGACGCTCTGGGGCCAACGTCCTGACTTTC
. | TRBD2 | 15 | TRBJ2-7 | TRBV11-2 | CASSPPGLGSGEQYF | TGTGCCAGCAGCCCCCCGGGACTAGGATCTGGCGAGCAGTACTTC
. | TRBD1 | 14 | TRBJ1-1 | TRBV18 | CASSPRQGATEAFF | TGTGCCAGCTCACCACGACAGGGGGCAACTGAAGCTTTCTTT
many | . | 13 | TRBJ2-5 | TRBV9 | CASSVGVQETQYF | TGTGCCAGCAGCGTAGGGGTACAAGAGACCCAGTACTTC
. | TRBD1 | 17 | TRBJ2-7 | TRBV27 | CASSLSRWLTGEGEQYF | TGTGCCAGCAGTTTATCGCGGTGGCTGACAGGGGAAGGCGAGCAGTACTTC
few | TRBD1 | 14 | TRBJ1-1 | TRBV7-2 | CASSLERDSLEAFF | TGTGCCAGCAGCTTAGAGCGGGACAGTCTTGAAGCTTTCTTT
. | . | 13 | TRBJ2-5 | TRBV4-3 | CASSQVVEETQYF | TGCGCCAGCAGCCAAGTGGTAGAGGAGACCCAGTACTTC
few | . | 16 | TRBJ2-5 | TRBV7-6 | CASSLNSPAAGWTQYF | TGTGCCAGCAGCTTAAACTCCCCAGCCGCGGGATGGACCCAGTACTTC
. | TRBD1 | 16 | TRBJ2-1 | TRBV6-2/TRBV6-3 | CASSGGQGFWGNEQFF | TGTGCCAGCAGTGGAGGACAGGGATTCTGGGGCAATGAGCAGTTCTTC
. | TRBD2 | 16 | TRBJ2-7 | TRBV19 | CASSMIFGTSIYEQYF | TGTGCCAGTAGTATGATATTCGGGACTAGCATATACGAGCAGTACTTC
. | TRBD2 | 13 | TRBJ2-5 | TRBV12-3/TRBV12-4 | CASSFVLAETQYF | TGTGCCAGCAGTTTTGTACTAGCGGAGACCCAGTACTTC
. | . | 13 | TRBJ2-1 | TRBV15 | CATRASIGNEQFF | TGTGCCACCAGGGCATCGATTGGGAATGAGCAGTTCTTC
. | . | 14 | TRBJ2-3 | TRBV20-1 | CSAGGGGSTDTQYF | TGCAGTGCTGGAGGGGGTGGTAGCACAGATACGCAGTATTTT
. | . | 14 | TRBJ2-5 | TRBV6-5 | CASRETGFQETQYF | TGTGCCAGCAGGGAAACAGGGTTTCAAGAGACCCAGTACTTC
. | . | 15 | TRBJ1-4 | TRBV28 | CASSFLNRAPQKLFF | TGTGCCAGCAGTTTTCTAAACAGGGCTCCTCAAAAACTGTTTTTT